The present T cell receptor (beta chain) was sequenced within a study of blood T cell repertoires in COVID-19. About the study: Whether acute or convalescent, the COVID-19 samples came from the United States, Italy and Spain. Sample material is recorded as cDNA or gDNA derived from T cells, B-cell-depleted T cells, or PBMCs.

As handled by the study authors: It was from reference gene primer amplification that nucleated cell counts were estimated. Assay used: immunoSEQ multiplex PCR; TCRdb lists only in-frame clones, some missing. For V, J and clone size, that table is used; D and trimming come from the DNA. The table lists 7,300 or so clones, approximately 86% of them singletons. Per germline, CDR1 LNHDA and CDR2 SQIVND (reference sequence). V lost 1 base and J lost 4, with 12 bases in between. The CDR3 totals 15 residues. The receptor was isolated from a woman aged 45 to 65 with active or convalescent COVID-19. The sequencing input was peripheral blood. The chain employs TRBV19 and TRBJ2-3; possible D gene TRBD1, 5 bases. DNA of the CDR3: TGTGCCAGTAGTATAGCGAAGGGGTTCGCAGATACGCAGTATTTT. Its translation: CASSIAKGFADTQYF.